This entry lists 12 T cell receptor beta chains sequenced from one sample in a study of shared clonotypes between healthy human individuals. Naivety among CD8 cells was defined by CD45RO negativity and positive CCR7 selection, thereby excluding terminally differentiated effector memory CD45RA+ cells. Generated by immunoSEQ multiplex PCR, the TCRdb table keeps only in-frame clones and is missing some. The sample consists of some 580,000 clones, roughly 98% of them appearing once. Material for sequencing was naive CD8+ T cells sorted from blood. These receptors were collected from a man under 40 in good health.

As for this clone: Within the sample, other DNA sequences also encode this same CDR3. The CDR3 DNA reads as TGTGCCAGCAGTTCTCTAGCGGGGGGCACAGATACGCAGTATTTT. This encodes CASSSLAGGTDTQYF. This chain connects TRBV6-5 to TRBJ2-3, with TRBD2 matching 10 bases. The CDR3 length is 15 residues. Germline CDR1 is MNHEY and CDR2 is SVGAGI. The V and J ends lost 4 bases and 1 base, in that order; junction bases with no gene match: 2.

Here the CDR3 DNA reads TGTGCCAGCCTTACAGGAGCTAACTATGGCTACACCTTC. Amino acids: CASLTGANYGYTF. V and J are TRBV28 and TRBJ1-2; D is perhaps TRBD1 (5 bases). Per germline, CDR1 MDHEN and CDR2 SYDVKM. The V and J ends lost 8 bases and 0 bases respectively, with 10 bases between them. The CDR3 extends over 13 amino acids.

This chain connects TRBV19 to TRBJ2-7, with 11 nucleotides matching TRBD1. J gave up 3 bases and V 3 bases, and 10 bases lay outside the gene matches. The germline CDR1 and CDR2 sequences are LNHDA and SQIVND (reference sequence). The CDR3 loop spans 17 amino acids. The CDR3 region has the DNA TGTGCCAGTAGTATCTTCTCGACCGGGACAGGGGGCTACGAGCAGTACTTC. Translated, it gives CASSIFSTGTGGYEQYF.

The rearrangement links TRBV27 to TRBJ2-7, with 7 bases identical to TRBD2. The CDR3 has 14 amino acids. Germline-derived CDR1 and CDR2 are MNHEY and SMNVEV (reference sequence). J lost 5 bases, V lost 6 bases, and 10 bases had no gene match. DNA of the CDR3: TGTGCCAGCAGACCTCCCGGACTAGGCAACGAGCAGTACTTC. The encoded protein is CASRPPGLGNEQYF.

The chain has TRBV6-5 and TRBJ2-7; TRBD1 matches at 8 bases. CDR1 is MNHEY and CDR2 is SVGAGI in the germline V gene. CDR3 length: 13 amino acids. V was clipped by 2 bases and J by 3 bases; unmatched bases: 0. CDR3: CASSYGTGYEQYF. The CDR3 DNA sequence: TGTGCCAGCAGTTACGGGACAGGCTACGAGCAGTACTTC.

The chain employs TRBV19 and TRBJ2-1, with 10 bases fitting TRBD2. V lost 3 bases and J lost 8; bases outside the gene matches: 10. Germline V gives CDR1 LNHDA, CDR2 SQIVND (reference sequence). This CDR3 is 16 amino acids long. The CDR3 nucleotides read TGTGCCAGTAGTATTGAGGGACTAGCGAATTCCGATGAGCAGTTCTTC. Translating it yields CASSIEGLANSDEQFF.

The chain is built from TRBV27 and TRBJ2-6, with D possibly being TRBD1 (5 bases). The germline V and J ends were trimmed by 6 bases and 4 bases, with 16 bases remaining between them. The CDR3 is 16 residues long. Germline CDR1 is MNHEY and CDR2 is SMNVEV (reference sequence). CDR3 nucleotide sequence: TGTGCCAGCAGCGACCGAACAGGAGCCGGGGCCAACGTCCTGACTTTC. Amino acids: CASSDRTGAGANVLTF.

J is TRBJ1-1 and V is TRBV6-6, with D possibly TRBD1 on 5 matching bases. This CDR3 has 13 residues. CDR1 and CDR2 from the germline V gene are MNHNY and SVGAGI (reference sequence). V lost 6 bases and J 1 base, leaving 9 bases between the germline ends. This CDR3 is CASRGTGNTEAFF. As DNA, the CDR3 is TGTGCCAGCAGGGGAACAGGGAACACTGAAGCTTTCTTT.

This chain uses TRBV7-2 with TRBJ2-1, with D possibly matching TRBD2 (5 bases). This CDR3 has 15 residues. V lost 7 bases to trimming and J lost 12 bases, with 25 bases between them. Germline V CDR1 and CDR2: SGHTA, FQGNSA. CDR3 in DNA: TGTGCCAGCAACCCTATTAGCGAGACGACTTACGGGCAGTTCTTC. As protein: CASNPISETTYGQFF.

The V call is TRBV4-1, the J call TRBJ2-5; D possibly corresponds to TRBD1 (5 bases). The CDR3 covers 14 residues. Germline V gives CDR1 MGHRA, CDR2 YSYEKL. Trimming took off 1 base at V and 3 bases at J, with 9 bases between the two ends. DNA of the CDR3: TGCGCCAGCAGCCAAGTCGACAGCGAAGAGACCCAGTACTTC. This translates into CASSQVDSEETQYF.

CDR3 in DNA: TGCAGCGTTGGACAGGGATTATTGAAGGGGACCCAGTACTTC. Translated: CSVGQGLLKGTQYF. The chain recombines TRBV29-1 with TRBJ2-5, with 7 positions matching TRBD1. The CDR3 runs 14 residues. V lost 4 bases and J lost 7; bases outside the gene matches: 12. Germline-derived CDR1 and CDR2 are SQVTM and ANQGSEA.

The genes are TRBV11-2 and TRBJ2-7; D is possibly TRBD1 or TRBD2 (6 bases each). The germline V and J ends were trimmed by 6 bases and 2 bases, with 11 bases remaining between them. The CDR3 is 13 amino acids. CDR1 is SGHAT, CDR2 FQNNGV, per germline. The CDR3 DNA sequence: TGTGCCAGCAGGATAGGGGGGCCCTACGAGCAGTACTTC. Translating it yields CASRIGGPYEQYF.